This T cell receptor (beta chain) was sequenced during a study of cytomegalovirus exposure and HLA in healthy donors. Study context: Membership in the Caucasian-associated ancestry cluster was found for about 80% of 350 to 450 genotyped donors.

CDR3 length: 15 residues. From germline, CDR1 is SGDLS and CDR2 YYNGEE. The V end was cut by 0 bases, the J end by 0 bases, with 9 bases between. Notes on this clone: Its antigen remains unknown.

Vbeta (60) and Jbeta (13) primers were used in the PCR. Assay used: immunoSEQ multiplex PCR; TCRdb lists only in-frame clones, some missing. Among roughly 100,000 clones listed, roughly four fifths were seen once. Whole-study results and caveats: TRBV6-2, TRBV6-3 and some other V segments were excluded as indistinguishable.

The sample consisted of PBMCs. The chain links TRBV9 to TRBJ1-1; no reliable D call. The receptor was isolated from a man in his sixties in good health and CMV-seronegative. The CDR3 region is CASSVGIGVNTEAFF. DNA for the CDR3: TGTGCCAGCAGCGTAGGAATCGGGGTGAACACTGAAGCTTTCTTT.